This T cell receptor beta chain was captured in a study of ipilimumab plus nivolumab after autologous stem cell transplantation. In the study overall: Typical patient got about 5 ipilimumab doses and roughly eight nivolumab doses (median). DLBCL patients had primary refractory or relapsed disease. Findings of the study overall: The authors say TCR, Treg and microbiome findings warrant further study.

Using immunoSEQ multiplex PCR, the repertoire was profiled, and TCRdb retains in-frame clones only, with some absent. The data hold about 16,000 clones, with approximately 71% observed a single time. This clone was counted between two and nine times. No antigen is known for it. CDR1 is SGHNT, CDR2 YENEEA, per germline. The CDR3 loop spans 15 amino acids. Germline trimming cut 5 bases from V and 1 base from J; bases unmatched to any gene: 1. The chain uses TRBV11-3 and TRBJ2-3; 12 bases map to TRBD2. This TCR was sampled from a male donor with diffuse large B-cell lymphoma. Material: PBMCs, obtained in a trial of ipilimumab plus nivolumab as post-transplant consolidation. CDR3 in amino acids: CASSRLAGGTDTQYF. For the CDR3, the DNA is TGTGCCAGCAGCCGACTAGCGGGGGGCACAGATACGCAGTATTTT.